This entry lists 3 T cell receptor beta chains sequenced from one sample in a study of regulatory T cells in long-lasting Graves disease. The sample's time point: newly diagnosed GD, antithyroid drugs for less than 3 months. RNA isolated from PBMCs was used to make the TCR library. Building of the TCR beta libraries involved iRepertoire HTBI primers and Arm-PCR of CDR3 regions. TCRdb called the multiplex PCR reads again in MiXCR, with one record for every CDR3 protein. This repertoire shows around 420,000 distinct CDR3 sequences, around 15% found once; its top ten account for 20% to 25%. The sequences come from peripheral blood mononuclear cells (PBMCs), collected at new diagnosis, from a patient treated with antithyroid drugs. All receptors come from a female donor with Graves disease.

In this sample, this clonotype turned up many times. The chain couples TRBV12-3 or TRBV12-4 to TRBJ2-5; 11 bases agree with TRBD1. The junction had 5 bases not matched to a gene; V was cut back by 6 bases and J by 2 bases. The CDR3 runs 15 residues. The chain's CDR3 is CASRVGTGGQETQYF. The CDR3 coding sequence is TGTGCCAGCAGAGTAGGGACAGGGGGACAAGAGACCCAGTACTTC.

This clonotype was recorded a few times. The gene calls are TRBV7-9 and TRBJ2-7, with D unresolved. V was trimmed by 4 bases and J by 6 bases, leaving 10 bases between them. The germline V gene encodes CDR1 SEHNR and CDR2 FQNEAQ (reference sequence). This CDR3 has 12 amino acids. For the CDR3, the DNA is TGTGCCAGCAGCTCGGGTGGAACCGAGCAGTACTTC. It specifies CASSSGGTEQYF.

This clonotype was counted many times. Compared with germline, one end of the junction differs, possibly owing to a read error. This chain connects TRBV7-7 to TRBJ2-1; 7 bases align to TRBD1. The CDR3 runs to 14 residues. The V gene's germline CDR1 is SSHAT and CDR2 FNYEAQ (reference sequence). The CDR3, as DNA: TGTGCTAGCAGCTTAGGGGGCGCGGACAATGAGCAGTTCTTC. Amino acid sequence: CASSLGGADNEQFF.